At least ten counts were recorded for the clone carrying this T cell receptor beta chain. MiXCR, run by TCRdb on the RACE reads, gives a single entry per CDR3 protein. The sample records 300,000 to 450,000 distinct CDR3 sequences, 4.5% to 5.5% being singletons. Time point: pre-sensitization, week 0. Regarding treatment: therapeutic diphenylcyclopropenone sensitization with weekly scalp DPC. This record comes from a study of human T cells and chemical hapten exposure. The source was whole blood, collected in connection with sensitization to the hapten diphenylcyclopropenone (DPC). This TCR derives from a woman aged 45 to 65 with alopecia areata. Some clones in this sample may be carry-over from other donors' samples.

The CDR3 loop reads CASGTSSYYEQYF. Here the CDR3 DNA reads TGTGCCAGTGGGACTAGCTCGTACTACGAGCAGTACTTC. The genes are TRBV6-5 and TRBJ2-7; TRBD2 matches 9 bases. Germline CDR1 reads MNHEY; CDR2 reads SVGAGI. This CDR3 contains 13 residues. Trimming took 9 bases from V and 3 from J; bases not matched to a gene: 6.